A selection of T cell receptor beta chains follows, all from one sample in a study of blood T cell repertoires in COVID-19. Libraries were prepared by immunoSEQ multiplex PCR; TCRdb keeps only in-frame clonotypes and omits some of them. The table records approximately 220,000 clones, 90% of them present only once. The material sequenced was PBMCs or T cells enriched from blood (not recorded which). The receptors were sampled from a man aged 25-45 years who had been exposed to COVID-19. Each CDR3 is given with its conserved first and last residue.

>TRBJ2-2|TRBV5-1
CASSTEGTGVTGELFF
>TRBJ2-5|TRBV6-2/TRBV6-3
CASSYRLAGGPRQETQYF
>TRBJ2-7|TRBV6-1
CASSEPGRGVHEQYF
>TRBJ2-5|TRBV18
CASSPSSGFQETQYF
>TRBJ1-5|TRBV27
CASQPKAPYSNQPQHF
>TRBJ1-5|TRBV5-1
CASSLSGTGNQPQHF
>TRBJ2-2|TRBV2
CASTYKRGAGELFF
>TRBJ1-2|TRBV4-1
CASSQENGYGYTF
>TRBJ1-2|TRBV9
CASSVVSDYGYTF
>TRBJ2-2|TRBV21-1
CASSKDETGELFF
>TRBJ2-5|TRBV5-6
CASSLVGTRGFVETQYF
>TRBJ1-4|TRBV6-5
CASRKRGSGEKLFF
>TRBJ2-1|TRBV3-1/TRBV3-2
CASSQGVTLGSDEQFF
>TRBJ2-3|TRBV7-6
CASSPVADTQYF
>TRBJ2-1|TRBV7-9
CAAAGGVNLDEQFF
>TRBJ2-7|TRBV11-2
CASNPIPRYVYEQYF
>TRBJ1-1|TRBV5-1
CASSFPTRATEAFF
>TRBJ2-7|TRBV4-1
CASGRGGETYEQYF
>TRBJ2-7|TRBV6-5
CASQPSGGIEQYF
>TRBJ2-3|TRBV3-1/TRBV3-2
CASSQVSTSGALDTQYF
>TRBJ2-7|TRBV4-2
CASSHLQGATYEQYF
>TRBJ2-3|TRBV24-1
CATSDRTAPTDTQYF
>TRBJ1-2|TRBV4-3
CASSLGEPRGVSYTF
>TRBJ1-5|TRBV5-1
CASNSGTGTQPQHF
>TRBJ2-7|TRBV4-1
CASSQGAGFEQYF
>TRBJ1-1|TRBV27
CASSFEGENTEAFF
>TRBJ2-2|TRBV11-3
CASSITRTGELFF
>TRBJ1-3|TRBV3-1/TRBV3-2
CASSQEGRIGNTIYF
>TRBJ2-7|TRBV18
CASSPGTDNPPKQYF
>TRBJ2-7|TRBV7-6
CASSRGDRVYEQYF
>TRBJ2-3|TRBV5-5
CASSLRSGGFSTDTQYF
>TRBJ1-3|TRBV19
CASSSWPQGGNTIYF
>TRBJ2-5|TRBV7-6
CASSLGHQETQYF
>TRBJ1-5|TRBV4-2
CASSQARQGNQPQHF
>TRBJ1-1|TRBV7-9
CASRDISDATEAFF
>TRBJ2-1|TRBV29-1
CSVGGAGGYNEQFF
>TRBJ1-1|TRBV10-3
CAISESMQGAHVEAFF
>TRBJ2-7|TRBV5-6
CASSLSGTFYEQYF
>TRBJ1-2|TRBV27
CASSPTREVLGGYTF
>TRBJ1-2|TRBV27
CATSKYNLDRGGYGYTF
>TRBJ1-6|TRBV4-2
CASSHQGAKGDSPLHF
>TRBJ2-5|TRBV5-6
CASSVAGVRDTQYF
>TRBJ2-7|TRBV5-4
CASRPAPGNIYEQYF
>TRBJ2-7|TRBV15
CATSNRDRTYEQYF
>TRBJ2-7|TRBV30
CAWSVGLAEVEQYF
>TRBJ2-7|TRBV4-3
CASSQGTVTYEQYF
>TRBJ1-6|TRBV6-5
CASSLGPSSSPLHF
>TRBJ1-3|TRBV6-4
CASRTGPLLSTIYF
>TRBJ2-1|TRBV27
CASSPWTRAYNEQFF
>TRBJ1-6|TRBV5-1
CASSYTRDRASLHF
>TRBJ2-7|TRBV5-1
CASSPAWPSYEQYF
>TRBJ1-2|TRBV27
CASSLSATGGRYGYTF
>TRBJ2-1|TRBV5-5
CASSFSGGAHNEQFF
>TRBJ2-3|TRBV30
CAWTPTLYTQYF
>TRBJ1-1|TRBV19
CASSISRDTEAFF
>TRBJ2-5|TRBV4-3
CASSPQAAQETQYF